Listed here is a single TCR beta chain. This clone's antigen is unknown. Per-base quality was not reported, and no clone a single base away is much larger than it. Synthetic TCR analog templates were spiked into each PCR so that absolute template abundance could be estimated from read counts. The immunoSEQ assay was used to amplify TCRbeta CDR3 regions from genomic DNA with bias-controlled V and J gene primers. Sequencing of rearranged TCRbeta segments was performed at approximately 20X coverage. From the authors' description of their analysis: Sequencing errors were corrected by clustering and CDR3s were annotated against IMGT to assign V, D and J genes. Only productive TCRbeta rearrangements were used in downstream analyses, excluding out-of-frame or stop-codon sequences. Clonality was calculated as one minus the Shannon entropy normalized by the log of the number of unique productive sequences. Clones differing between time points or between blood and tumor were identified by Fisher's exact test with Benjamini-Hochberg correction at adjusted p below 0.01. This is the immuneACCESS table as TCRdb keeps it, with only in-frame sequences that have V and J called. A part of the clones is gone; compared with another copy, unresolved V genes explain less than half, and the rest is unexplained. V and J calls and clone size are those listed in that table; D and trimming were worked out from the DNA. Within this sample are about 120,000 clones, with approximately 90% of them counted one time only. Around 1.7% of the sample comes from the top ten.

The record originates from a study of PD-L1 blockade in urothelial cancer listed by TCRdb under 2017. Looking at the study overall: All patients started therapy in about 2014 and received atezolizumab 1,200 mg intravenously every 3 weeks. About nine tenths of the roughly 29 patients were identified as males with urothelial cancer of bladder origin, and a prior smoking history was reported by 18 of 29 patients. An ECOG performance status of 0 or 1 was recorded for the patients, and 0 to 3 prior chemotherapy regimens had been received by the patients. Blood samples were analyzed at two time points: 3 weeks after treatment start (second dose) and 6 weeks after treatment start. A median of about 150,000 T cells and 65,000 to 90,000 unique TCRs was obtained from blood samples, and a median clonality of roughly 0.074 was observed. Somatic, immune and clinical correlates of response to PD-L1 blockade with atezolizumab in urothelial cancer were the focus of an exploratory multi-omic analysis. Pretreatment tumor samples, along with matched peripheral blood collected serially before and after atezolizumab treatment, underwent TCR sequencing. Durable clinical benefit was defined as a progression-free survival longer than 6 months, and TCR features were additionally tested against progression-free survival and overall survival. In the same patients, pretreatment tumors underwent whole exome sequencing and RNA sequencing in addition to TCR sequencing. Eight to ten patients achieved durable clinical benefit and 15 to 20 did not. Pretreatment blood TCR-seq was available for about 28 patients, at least one posttreatment blood collection was obtained for around 25 patients, and tumor TCR-seq was available for around 25 patients.

Broader findings and caveats from the paper: Patients with durable benefit showed greater expansion of tumor-associated TCR clones in peripheral blood 3 weeks after starting treatment (n ≈ 22, p = 0.022). Because the sample size was small (n ≈ 27) and many exploratory analyses were performed, the results are intended to be hypothesis-generating. A pretreatment peripheral blood TCR clonality below the median was linked to improved progression-free and overall survival.

What the time point label conveys for this sample: peripheral blood 6 weeks after treatment start. A total of 25 to 30 patients with locally advanced or metastatic urothelial carcinoma, treated at Memorial Sloan Kettering on a trial protocol, made up the cohort. Peripheral blood mononuclear cells were collected pretreatment and during treatment, with between 1 and 8 total time points obtained per patient. The Qiagen DNeasy Blood extraction kit was used to purify genomic DNA from total PBMCs and from tumor samples. Collected pretreatment and during treatment, PBMCs were isolated and stored as previously described. V loses 3 bases of germline sequence and J loses 0 bases, and the interval between the two ends is 12 bases. The CDR3 starts with the cysteine, ends with the phenylalanine, and has 16 residues. Only CDR3 DNA is held: 48 bases, read in frame from base 1. CDR1 and CDR2, per the germline V gene, are MRHNA and SNTAGT.

The clonotype comes from a man aged 60 to 75 with urothelial cancer. The chain is made from TRBV6-4 and TRBJ2-1; the D gene cannot be named for sure. The sample was PBMCs, taken around atezolizumab (anti-PD-L1) treatment. CDR3 protein: CASSESAASSYNEQFF. The sequenced DNA: TGTGCCAGCAGTGAGTCTGCGGCAAGCTCCTACAATGAGCAGTTCTTC.